One sample yielded the 4 T cell receptor beta chains listed below, sequenced in a study of shared clonotypes between healthy human individuals. Method: immunoSEQ multiplex PCR; TCRdb's copy keeps in-frame clones and lacks some. The sample consists of some 360,000 clones, 70% to 75% of them appearing once. The sample comprised memory CD4+ T cells sorted from blood. The subset is: CD45RA-negative fraction. These TCRs come from a man younger than 40 in good health.

The V and J genes are TRBV6-6 and TRBJ2-7, with D unresolved. Looked up from germline, CDR1 is MNHNY and CDR2 is SVGAGI (reference sequence). Trimming pared 6 bases from V and 6 bases from J, leaving 18 bases between. The CDR3 spans 14 residues. CDR3 coding DNA: TGTGCCAGCAGCATCTCTCTCTCTGATTCCGAGCAGTACTTC. Its translation: CASSISLSDSEQYF.

This clone was detected only a few times. The chain recombines TRBV5-4 with TRBJ2-1; 8 positions agree with TRBD2. The CDR3 length is 14 residues. CDR1 and CDR2 (germline): SGHNT, YYREEE (reference sequence). The junction had 5 bases not matched to a gene; V was cut back by 3 bases and J by 6 bases. As DNA, the CDR3 is TGTGCCAGCAGCTCCGGGACTAGGTTCAATGAGCAGTTCTTC. Translation gives CASSSGTRFNEQFF. The full variable domain, with the rest looked up from reference TRBV5-4 and TRBJ2-1, is ETGVTQSPTHLIKTRGQQVTLRCSSQSGHNTVSWYQQALGQGPQFIFQYYREEENGRGNFPPRFSGLQFPNYSSELNVNALELDDSALYLCASSSGTRFNEQFFGPGTRLTVL.

This sequence joins TRBV11-2 and TRBJ1-2; 8 nucleotides line up with TRBD1. The CDR3 length is 15 residues. V was clipped by 5 bases and J by 3 bases; unmatched bases: 8. The germline gives CDR1 SGHAT, CDR2 FQNNGV. CDR3 nucleotide sequence: TGTGCCAGCAGCCCCCTAGGACAGGGATACTATGGCTACACCTTC. It is translated as CASSPLGQGYYGYTF. Full variable domain (missing parts from reference TRBV11-2 and TRBJ1-2): EAGVAQSPRYKIIEKRQSVAFWCNPISGHATLYWYQQILGQGPKLLIQFQNNGVVDDSQLPKDRFSAERLKGVDSTLKIQPAKLEDSAVYLCASSPLGQGYYGYTFGSGTRLTVV.

This clone was seen just once. V and J are TRBV4-1 and TRBJ2-3; possibly TRBD1 for D (6 bases). Germline V gives CDR1 MGHRA, CDR2 YSYEKL. This CDR3 has 12 residues. The V end lost 4 bases, the J end lost 10 bases, and 12 bases lay between the germline ends. The CDR3 region has the DNA TGCGCCAGCAGCCCCCCACAGGGAGCGCAGTATTTT. This translates into CASSPPQGAQYF.